This entry features one T cell receptor beta chain sequence. Its target is not known. CDR3 length: 13 residues. Germline-derived CDR1 and CDR2 are MRHNA and SNTAGT. V shed 2 bases, J shed 6 bases, and the junction held 3 bases outside the gene matches. PCR involved 60 Vbeta and 13 Jbeta primers. TCRdb keeps only in-frame clones here, not all; method: immunoSEQ multiplex PCR. The data show under 150,000 clones, with over 75% seen just once and under 6% held by the top ten. The entry originates in a study of cytomegalovirus exposure and HLA in healthy donors. The study, taken as a whole, reports: In a later analysis, DRB1 alleles had the most associated TCRs; HLA-C alleles the fewest. Rare TCR sequences predominated, though certain public TCRs were found in many donors.

The clonotype originates from a woman in her thirties or forties in good health and CMV-seropositive. Sequencing was carried out using PBMCs. The genes are TRBV6-4 and TRBJ1-2, with 7 bases lining up with TRBD1. The CDR3 reads CASSDRTGDGYTF. The CDR3 coding sequence is TGTGCCAGCAGTGACCGTACAGGGGATGGCTACACCTTC.